This T cell receptor beta chain originates from a study of vaccination and CD4 T cells after COVID-19. Across the study: Spike peptides, overlapping and drawn from SARS-CoV-2, HCoV-NL63, HCoV-OC43 and HCoV-229E, were used to stimulate cells.

This clonotype was seen more than once but under ten times. Its antigen is not known. Regarding the study as a whole: Spike mono-reactivity was evident in 304 of the 307 vaccine-specific clones derived from convalescent patients.

The Oncomine TCR Beta short-read assay generated sequence data from the DNA of cultured CD4+ T cells. Researchers extracted genomic DNA from CD4+ T cells that had been cultured. TCRdb analysed the PCR reads with MiXCR anew, one entry per CDR3 protein. The sample has around 20,000 distinct CDR3 sequences, less than 65% seen once. Treatment reported: roughly ten-day PBMC culture with coronavirus spike peptide pools or control peptides (ViraFEST assay). The germline CDR1 and CDR2 sequences are DFQATT and SNEGSKA (reference sequence). The CDR3 runs to 16 residues. Trimming removed 5 bases at V and 5 bases at J, with 24 bases between.

The sequence derives from a human donor who had recovered from COVID-19. Sequenced sample: CD4+ T cells from blood, cultured in vitro. The rearrangement joins TRBV20-1 to TRBJ2-5, with D perhaps TRBD2 (5 bases). CDR3 bases: TGCAGTGCTGAACAAAAGGGTCGTAGGAGAGGGGAGACCCAGTACTTC. It yields the protein CSAEQKGRRRGETQYF.